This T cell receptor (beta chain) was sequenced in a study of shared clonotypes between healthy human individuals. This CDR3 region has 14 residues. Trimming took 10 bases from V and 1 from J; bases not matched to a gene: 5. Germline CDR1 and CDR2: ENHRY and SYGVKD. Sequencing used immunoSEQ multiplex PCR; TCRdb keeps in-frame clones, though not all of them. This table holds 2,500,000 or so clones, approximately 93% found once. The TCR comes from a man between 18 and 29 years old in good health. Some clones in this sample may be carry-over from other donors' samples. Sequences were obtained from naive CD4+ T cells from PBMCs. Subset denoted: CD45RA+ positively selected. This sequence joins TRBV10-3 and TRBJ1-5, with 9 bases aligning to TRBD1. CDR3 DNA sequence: TGTGCCACCCGGGACAGGGTGAGCAATCAGCCCCAGCATTTT. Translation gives CATRDRVSNQPQHF.